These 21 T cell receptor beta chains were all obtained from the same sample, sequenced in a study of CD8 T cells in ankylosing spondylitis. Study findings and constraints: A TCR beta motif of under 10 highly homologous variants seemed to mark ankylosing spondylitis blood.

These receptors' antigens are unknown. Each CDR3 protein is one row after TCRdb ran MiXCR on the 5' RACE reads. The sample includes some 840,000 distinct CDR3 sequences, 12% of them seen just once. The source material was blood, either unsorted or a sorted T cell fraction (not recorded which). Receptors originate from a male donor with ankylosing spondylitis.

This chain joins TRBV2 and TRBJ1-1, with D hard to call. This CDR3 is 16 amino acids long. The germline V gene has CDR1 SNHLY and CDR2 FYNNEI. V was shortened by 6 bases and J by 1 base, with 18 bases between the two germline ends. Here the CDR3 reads CASSYRPLGGNTEAFF. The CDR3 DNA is TGTGCCAGCAGCTACCGTCCCTTAGGTGGGAACACTGAAGCTTTCTTT.

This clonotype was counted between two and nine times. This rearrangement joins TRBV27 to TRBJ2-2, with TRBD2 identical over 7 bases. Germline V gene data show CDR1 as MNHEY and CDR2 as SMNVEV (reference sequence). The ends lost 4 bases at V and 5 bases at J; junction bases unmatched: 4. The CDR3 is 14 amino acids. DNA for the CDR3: TGTGCCAGCAGTTCCTCAGCGGGAACCGGGGAGCTGTTTTTT. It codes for CASSSSAGTGELFF.

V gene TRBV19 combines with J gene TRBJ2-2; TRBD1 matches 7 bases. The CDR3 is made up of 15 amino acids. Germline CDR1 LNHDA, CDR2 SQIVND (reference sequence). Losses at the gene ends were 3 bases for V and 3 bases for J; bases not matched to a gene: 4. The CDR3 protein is CASSIYRGDTGELFF. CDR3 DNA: TGTGCCAGTAGTATTTACAGGGGAGACACCGGGGAGCTGTTTTTT.

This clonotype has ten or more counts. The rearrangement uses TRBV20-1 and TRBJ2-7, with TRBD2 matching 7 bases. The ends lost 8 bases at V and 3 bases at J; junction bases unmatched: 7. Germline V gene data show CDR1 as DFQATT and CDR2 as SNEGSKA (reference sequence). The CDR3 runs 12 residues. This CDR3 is CSIWGGVYEQYF. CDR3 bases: TGCAGTATCTGGGGGGGAGTCTACGAGCAGTACTTC.

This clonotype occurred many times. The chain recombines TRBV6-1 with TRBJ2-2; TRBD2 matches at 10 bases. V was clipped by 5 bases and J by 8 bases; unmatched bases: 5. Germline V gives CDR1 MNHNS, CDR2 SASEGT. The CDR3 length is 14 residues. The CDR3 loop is CASSRLAGVGELFF. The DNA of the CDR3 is TGTGCCAGCAGTCGGCTAGCGGGGGTGGGGGAGCTGTTTTTT.

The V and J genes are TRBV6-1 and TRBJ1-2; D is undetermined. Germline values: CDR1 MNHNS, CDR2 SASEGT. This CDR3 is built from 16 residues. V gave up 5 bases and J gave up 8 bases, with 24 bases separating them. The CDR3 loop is CASSPNIRVTDLGYTF. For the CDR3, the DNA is TGTGCCAGCAGTCCCAACATTCGGGTAACGGACCTCGGCTACACCTTC.

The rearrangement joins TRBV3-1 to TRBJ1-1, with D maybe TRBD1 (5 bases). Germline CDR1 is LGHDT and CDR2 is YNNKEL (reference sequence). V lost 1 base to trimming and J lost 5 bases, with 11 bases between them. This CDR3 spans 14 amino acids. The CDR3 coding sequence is TGTGCCAGCAGCCAAGCGGGGGGAAGTACTGAAGCTTTCTTT. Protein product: CASSQAGGSTEAFF.

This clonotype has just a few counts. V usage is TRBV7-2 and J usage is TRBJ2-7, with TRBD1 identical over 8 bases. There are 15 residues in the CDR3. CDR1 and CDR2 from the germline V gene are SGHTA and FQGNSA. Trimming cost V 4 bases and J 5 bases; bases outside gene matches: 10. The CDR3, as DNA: TGTGCCAGCAGCTCAGACAGGGGAGGATTCCACGAGCAGTACTTC. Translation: CASSSDRGGFHEQYF.

CDR3 nucleotides: TGTGCCGGGGGGATGGCAGGGTCGGCTGAAGCTTTCTTT. It yields the protein CAGGMAGSAEAFF. The chain is built from TRBV10-3 and TRBJ1-1; D might be TRBD1 (5 bases). Germline lookup yields CDR1 ENHRY and CDR2 SYGVKD. V lost 11 bases to trimming and J lost 6 bases, with 19 bases between them. This CDR3 is 13 amino acids long.

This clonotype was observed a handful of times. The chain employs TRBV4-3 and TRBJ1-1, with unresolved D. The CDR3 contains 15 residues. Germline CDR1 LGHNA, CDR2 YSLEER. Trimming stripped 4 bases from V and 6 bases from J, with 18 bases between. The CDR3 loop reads CASSLNPGLGSEAFF. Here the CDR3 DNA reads TGCGCCAGCAGCCTCAATCCAGGCCTGGGGTCTGAAGCTTTCTTT.

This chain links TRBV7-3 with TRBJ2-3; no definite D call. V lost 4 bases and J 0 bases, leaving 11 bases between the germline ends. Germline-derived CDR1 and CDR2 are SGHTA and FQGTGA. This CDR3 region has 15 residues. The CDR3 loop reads CASSSSPLSTDTQYF. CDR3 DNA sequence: TGTGCCAGCAGCTCCTCGCCTCTTAGCACAGATACGCAGTATTTT.

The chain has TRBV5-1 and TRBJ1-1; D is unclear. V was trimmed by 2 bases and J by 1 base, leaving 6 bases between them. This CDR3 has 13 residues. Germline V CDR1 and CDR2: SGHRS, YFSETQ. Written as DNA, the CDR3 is TGCGCCAGCAGCTTTAATACGAACACTGAAGCTTTCTTT. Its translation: CASSFNTNTEAFF.

DNA of the CDR3: TGTGCCAGCAGTGAGGGATCTTTCTACAATGAGCAGTTCTTC. Protein sequence: CASSEGSFYNEQFF. The V call is TRBV25-1, the J call TRBJ2-1, with D hard to call. The CDR3 spans 14 residues. The ends were cut back, 3 bases at V and 3 bases at J, with 9 bases in the middle. Germline CDR1 and CDR2: MGHDK and SYGVNS.

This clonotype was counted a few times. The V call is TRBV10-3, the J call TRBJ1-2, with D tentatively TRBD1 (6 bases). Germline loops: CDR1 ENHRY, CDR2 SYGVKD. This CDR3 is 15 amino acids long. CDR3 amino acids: CAPSQGTDANYGYTF. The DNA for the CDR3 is TGTGCTCCCAGCCAGGGGACGGACGCTAACTATGGCTACACCTTC.

In DNA, the CDR3 is TGCAGTGCTAGGGGGGGTTTAGGGTACACTGAAGCTTTCTTT. This codes for CSARGGLGYTEAFF. V and J are TRBV20-1 and TRBJ1-1; D perhaps matches TRBD1 (5 bases). V lost 3 bases to trimming and J lost 3 bases, with 14 bases between them. CDR3 length equals 14 residues. Looked up from germline, CDR1 is DFQATT and CDR2 is SNEGSKA (reference sequence).

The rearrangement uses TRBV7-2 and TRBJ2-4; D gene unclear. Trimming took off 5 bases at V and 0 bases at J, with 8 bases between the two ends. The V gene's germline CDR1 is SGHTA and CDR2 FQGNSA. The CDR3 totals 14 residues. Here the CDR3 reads CASSRSLAKNIQYF. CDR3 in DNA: TGTGCCAGCAGCCGGTCCCTAGCCAAAAACATTCAGTACTTC.

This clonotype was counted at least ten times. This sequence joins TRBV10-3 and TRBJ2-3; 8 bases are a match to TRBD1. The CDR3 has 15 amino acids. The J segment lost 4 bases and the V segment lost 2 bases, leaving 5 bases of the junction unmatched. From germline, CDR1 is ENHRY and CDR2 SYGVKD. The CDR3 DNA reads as TGTGCCATCAGTGAGATCGACAGGGGAGCAGATACGCAGTATTTT. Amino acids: CAISEIDRGADTQYF.

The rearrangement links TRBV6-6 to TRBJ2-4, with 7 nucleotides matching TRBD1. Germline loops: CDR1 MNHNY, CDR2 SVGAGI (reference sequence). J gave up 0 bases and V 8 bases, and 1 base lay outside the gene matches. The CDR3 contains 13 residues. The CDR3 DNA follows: TGTGCCAGCGGGGACAGAGCCAAAAACATTCAGTACTTC. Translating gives CASGDRAKNIQYF.

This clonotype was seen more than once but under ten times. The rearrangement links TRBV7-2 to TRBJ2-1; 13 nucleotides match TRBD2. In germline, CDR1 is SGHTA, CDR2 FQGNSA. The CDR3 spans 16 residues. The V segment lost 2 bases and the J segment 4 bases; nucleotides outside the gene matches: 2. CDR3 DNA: TGTGCCAGCAGCTTAACTAGCGGGGGGGGGTACAATGAGCAGTTCTTC. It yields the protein CASSLTSGGGYNEQFF.

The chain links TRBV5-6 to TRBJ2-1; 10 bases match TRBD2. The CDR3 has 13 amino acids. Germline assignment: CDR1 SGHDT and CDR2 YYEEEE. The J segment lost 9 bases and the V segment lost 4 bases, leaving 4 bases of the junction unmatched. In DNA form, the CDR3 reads TGTGCCAGCAGCAGGGTAGCGGGGGGTGAGCAGTTCTTC. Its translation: CASSRVAGGEQFF.

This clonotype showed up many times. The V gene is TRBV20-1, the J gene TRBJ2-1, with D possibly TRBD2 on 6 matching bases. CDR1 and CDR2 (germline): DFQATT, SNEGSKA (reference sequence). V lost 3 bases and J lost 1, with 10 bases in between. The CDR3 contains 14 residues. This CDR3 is CSARGRRSYNEQFF. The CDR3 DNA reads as TGCAGTGCTAGGGGGAGGAGGTCCTACAATGAGCAGTTCTTC.